One sample yielded the 23 T cell receptor beta chains listed below, sequenced in a study of shared clonotypes between healthy human individuals. The data were produced by immunoSEQ multiplex PCR, yet TCRdb's version contains in-frame clones alone and is incomplete. The profile covers 2,500,000 or so clones, with approximately 92% appearing a single time and over 0.12% taken by the ten largest. The sample was naive CD4+ T cells sorted from blood. Noted subset: CD45RA+ positively selected. The receptors come from a man younger than 35 in good health.

The chain combines TRBV6-7 with TRBJ1-2, with D perhaps TRBD1 (5 bases). TRBV6-7 qualifies as an ORF whose function is uncertain. Trimming removed 5 bases from V and 4 bases from J, with 11 bases in between. This CDR3 spans 13 amino acids. CDR3 nucleotides: TGTGCCAGCAGTCACAGGTCCTTCTATGGCTACACCTTC. Amino acids: CASSHRSFYGYTF.

V and J are TRBV7-2 and TRBJ2-3; TRBD2 aligns across 7 bases. From germline, CDR1 is SGHTA and CDR2 FQGNSA. The CDR3 spans 14 residues. V was clipped by 3 bases and J by 2 bases; unmatched bases: 2. The CDR3 DNA follows: TGTGCCAGCAGCTTTACTAGCGCCACAGATACGCAGTATTTT. Amino acids: CASSFTSATDTQYF.

This clone was counted a single time. CDR3 bases: TGTGCCAGCGTTGCAGGCCTAGATCAGCCCCAGCATTTT. Protein: CASVAGLDQPQHF. The V and J genes are TRBV2 and TRBJ1-5, with D uncertain. The V and J ends lost 8 bases and 5 bases respectively, with 13 bases between them. Germline-derived CDR1 and CDR2 are SNHLY and FYNNEI. The CDR3 extends over 13 amino acids.

The chain uses TRBV5-1 and TRBJ1-1, with 7 bases matching TRBD1. The V segment lost 4 bases and the J segment 1 base; nucleotides outside the gene matches: 10. This CDR3 is 16 amino acids long. Germline V CDR1 and CDR2: SGHRS, YFSETQ. The CDR3 sequence: CASSDRTGRSNTEAFF. CDR3 bases: TGCGCCAGCAGCGACCGGACAGGACGATCGAACACTGAAGCTTTCTTT.

The J gene is TRBJ2-1, the V gene TRBV27; TRBD2 agrees at 10 bases. This CDR3 is 18 amino acids long. Germline V gives CDR1 MNHEY, CDR2 SMNVEV (reference sequence). Germline trimming cut 4 bases from V and 0 bases from J; bases unmatched to any gene: 9. CDR3 amino acids: CASSSYLAGDSSYNEQFF. In DNA form, the CDR3 reads TGTGCCAGCAGTTCGTACCTAGCGGGGGACTCCTCCTACAATGAGCAGTTCTTC.

This sequence joins TRBV18 and TRBJ1-2; perhaps TRBD1 as D (6 bases). The CDR3 runs 16 residues. V was clipped by 3 bases and J by 1 base, with 15 bases between them. CDR1 is KGHSH and CDR2 is LQKENI in the germline V gene. CDR3 nucleotide sequence: TGTGCCAGCTCACCGTCGCAGGACAGACATAACTATGGCTACACCTTC. Protein sequence: CASSPSQDRHNYGYTF.

The rearrangement joins TRBV10-2 to TRBJ2-3, with D perhaps matching TRBD1 (6 bases). Germline V lookup: CDR1 WSHSY, CDR2 SAAADI. Trimming left V 10 bases short and J 2 bases short, with 19 bases between. The length of the CDR3 is 15 residues. CDR3 bases: TGCGCCAACAGCCTTACAGGGCAGGTCACAGATACGCAGTATTTT. This encodes CANSLTGQVTDTQYF.

Comment on this clone: The same CDR3 can be traced to other DNA sequences in this sample. The V call is TRBV6-6, the J call TRBJ2-5; D gene unclear. V was trimmed by 3 bases and J by 0 bases, leaving 8 bases between them. Germline CDR1 reads MNHNY; CDR2 reads SVGAGI (reference sequence). The CDR3 totals 14 residues. CDR3 loop: CASSYGRYQETQYF. CDR3 nucleotide sequence: TGTGCCAGCAGTTATGGTCGATACCAAGAGACCCAGTACTTC.

Remarks on this clone: The sample carries other DNA sequences with the same CDR3. The V and J genes are TRBV5-1 and TRBJ2-7; TRBD1 agrees at 9 bases. The CDR3 length is 14 residues. J was trimmed by 2 bases and V by 2 bases; bases with no gene match: 2. Per germline, CDR1 SGHRS and CDR2 YFSETQ. For the CDR3, the DNA is TGCGCCAGCAGCTTCGGACAGGGGCCCTACGAGCAGTACTTC. Its translation: CASSFGQGPYEQYF.

CDR3 bases: TGTGCCAGCAGCTGGTTTCTGGGGTCCGGGGAGCTGTTTTTT. Encoded protein: CASSWFLGSGELFF. The J gene is TRBJ2-2, the V gene TRBV5-6; D is uncertain. Deletions cut 3 bases from V and 6 bases from J, with 12 bases between. This CDR3 is 14 amino acids long. Per the germline V gene, CDR1 is SGHDT and CDR2 is YYEEEE. Together with reference TRBV5-6 and TRBJ2-2, the CDR3 gives the full variable domain: DAGVTQSPTHLIKTRGQQVTLRCSPKSGHDTVSWYQQALGQGPQFIFQYYEEEERQRGNFPDRFSGHQFPNYSSELNVNALLLGDSALYLCASSWFLGSGELFFGEGSRLTVL.

V and J are TRBV7-2 and TRBJ1-6; D unclear. The V gene's germline CDR1 is SGHTA and CDR2 FQGNSA. Trimming removed 2 bases at V and 8 bases at J, with 13 bases between. The CDR3 has 15 amino acids. CDR3 loop: CASSLRNPLDSPLHF. The DNA of the CDR3 is TGTGCCAGCAGCTTACGTAATCCGCTCGATTCACCCCTCCACTTT.

The gene calls are TRBV6-1 and TRBJ2-7; D ambiguous. The V and J ends lost 5 bases and 0 bases respectively, with 11 bases between them. The germline V gene encodes CDR1 MNHNS and CDR2 SASEGT. The CDR3 covers 14 residues. The chain's CDR3 is CASSMDRFSYEQYF. The CDR3 DNA reads TGTGCCAGCAGTATGGACCGGTTCTCCTACGAGCAGTACTTC.

This clone appeared once. The chain uses TRBV13 and TRBJ2-5, with D perhaps assigned TRBD1 or TRBD2 (5 bases each). V dropped 0 bases and J dropped 5 bases, with 10 bases sitting between them. This CDR3 has 14 amino acids. The V gene's germline CDR1 is PRHDT and CDR2 FYEKMQ (reference sequence). This CDR3 reads CASSLGRREETQYF. The DNA of the CDR3 is TGTGCCAGCAGCTTAGGCCGCAGGGAGGAGACCCAGTACTTC. The full variable domain, rest sourced from reference TRBV13 and TRBJ2-5, is AAGVIQSPRHLIKEKRETATLKCYPIPRHDTVYWYQQGPGQDPQFLISFYEKMQSDKGSIPDRFSAQQFSDYHSELNMSSLELGDSALYFCASSLGRREETQYFGPGTRLLVL.

This chain joins TRBV6-5 and TRBJ2-5, with 10 bases matching TRBD2. The CDR3 contains 14 residues. Germline V gene data show CDR1 as MNHEY and CDR2 as SVGAGI. V dropped 10 bases and J dropped 7; count of bases not matched to a gene: 12. CDR3 nucleotides: TGTGCCACCTTGGGCGGACTAGCGGCGGCGACCCAGTACTTC. Translation: CATLGGLAAATQYF.

This clone was detected a few times. The genes are TRBV2 and TRBJ1-1, with D unclear. V gave up 2 bases and J gave up 1 base, with 5 bases separating them. The germline CDR1 and CDR2 sequences are SNHLY and FYNNEI. This CDR3 comprises 13 residues. In DNA, the CDR3 is TGTGCCAGCAGTGAATATCCGAACACTGAAGCTTTCTTT. Residues: CASSEYPNTEAFF.

V gene TRBV19 combines with J gene TRBJ2-7; D might be TRBD1 (6 bases). Germline CDR1 and CDR2: LNHDA and SQIVND (reference sequence). CDR3 length equals 15 residues. V lost 5 bases to trimming and J lost 1 base, with 15 bases between them. The CDR3, as DNA: TGTGCCAGTAGTTCTCAGGGGACGATTTCCTACGAGCAGTACTTC. This sequence encodes CASSSQGTISYEQYF.

The chain has TRBV9 and TRBJ2-1; 8 nucleotides line up with TRBD2. V gave up 1 base and J gave up 4 bases; unmatched junction bases: 16. The CDR3 has 19 amino acids. CDR1 and CDR2 (germline): SGDLS, YYNGEE. CDR3 nucleotides: TGTGCCAGCAGCGTATCCCTGTTGCGGGGGGTAGCGGGATACAATGAGCAGTTCTTC. Its translation: CASSVSLLRGVAGYNEQFF.

J is TRBJ2-5 and V is TRBV9; D is undetermined. Germline V CDR1 and CDR2: SGDLS, YYNGEE. The CDR3 is made up of 15 amino acids. Trimming stripped 0 bases from V and 2 bases from J, with 11 bases between. The CDR3 reads CASSVAWSGQETQYF. DNA for the CDR3: TGTGCCAGCAGCGTAGCTTGGTCAGGACAAGAGACCCAGTACTTC.

This rearrangement joins TRBV27 to TRBJ2-2; 10 bases are a match to TRBD1. Looked up from germline, CDR1 is MNHEY and CDR2 is SMNVEV (reference sequence). CDR3 length: 15 residues. The junction had 4 bases not matched to a gene; V was cut back by 6 bases and J by 3 bases. The CDR3 loop reads CASRLTGGYTGELFF. CDR3 coding DNA: TGTGCCAGCAGGTTGACAGGGGGCTACACCGGGGAGCTGTTTTTT.

CDR3 DNA: TGTGCCAGCAGTGGGACTAGCGGGGGACTTTGGGAGACCCAGTACTTC. Its translation is CASSGTSGGLWETQYF. This chain links TRBV2 with TRBJ2-5, with 13 positions matching TRBD2. CDR1 and CDR2 (germline): SNHLY, FYNNEI. The junction had 7 bases not matched to a gene; V was cut back by 4 bases and J by 5 bases. This CDR3 comprises 16 residues.

V gene TRBV6-1 combines with J gene TRBJ1-2; D is perhaps TRBD1 (6 bases). The CDR3 is made up of 13 amino acids. Germline V gene lookup returns CDR1 MNHNS and CDR2 SASEGT. The V gene lost 5 bases and the J gene lost 0 bases, with 7 bases spanning the gap. The CDR3 nucleotides are TGTGCCAGCAGTCGGACAGCTAACTATGGCTACACCTTC. Its protein is CASSRTANYGYTF.

Notes on this clone: This sample also contains other DNA sequences that code for the same CDR3. The V call is TRBV6-5, the J call TRBJ2-5, with D possibly matching TRBD2 (5 bases). CDR1 is MNHEY, CDR2 SVGAGI, per germline. Deletions cut 0 bases from V and 2 bases from J, with 7 bases between. The CDR3 spans 14 residues. This CDR3 is CASSYSLAQETQYF. The CDR3 bases are TGTGCCAGCAGTTACTCCCTAGCACAAGAGACCCAGTACTTC.

The J gene is TRBJ1-2, the V gene TRBV19; unclear D gene. Germline V lookup: CDR1 LNHDA, CDR2 SQIVND (reference sequence). Trimming removed 3 bases from V and 5 bases from J, with 7 bases in between. The length of the CDR3 is 12 residues. This CDR3 is CASSMAGYGYTF. CDR3 nucleotides: TGTGCCAGTAGTATGGCGGGGTATGGCTACACCTTC. Drawing the rest from reference TRBV19 and TRBJ1-2, the complete variable domain is DGGITQSPKYLFRKEGQNVTLSCEQNLNHDAMYWYRQDPGQGLRLIYYSQIVNDFQKGDIAEGYSVSREKKESFPLTVTSAQKNPTAFYLCASSMAGYGYTFGSGTRLTVV.